This T cell receptor beta chain is drawn from a study of T cell responses to AZD1222 COVID-19 vaccine (dated by TCRdb to the early 2020s). Some background on the complete study: AZD1222 recipients given second doses at about 4 weeks or at about 12 weeks were pooled, since spike-specific TCR depth and breadth were not found to differ between the two schedules. TCR sequencing covered over 230 trial participants: about 210 given two doses of AZD1222 and around 25 given two doses of MenACWY control vaccine. Trial participants were enrolled by age into subgroups of 18-55, 56-69 and 70-plus years, and approximately 150, 30 and 60 TCR-sequenced participants, respectively, were included in these subgroups.

Including cysteine and phenylalanine, the CDR3 has 14 amino acids. Of all the DNA, just the CDR3 is kept, 42 bases in frame from base 1. Based on the germline V gene, the CDR1 and CDR2 sequences are SNHLY and FYNNEI. V is pared back by 4 bases and J by 6 bases, with 13 bases lying between the germline termini. The CDR3 regions of human TCRbeta chains were analyzed by immunosequencing. The authors processed their data as follows. Repertoire TCRs were matched against a reference library of SARS-CoV-2-specific TCRs generated with the MIRA antigen-specificity platform. Breadth was defined as the fraction of unique TCRs that were SARS-CoV-2-associated. Depth was defined as the fraction of total T cells that were SARS-CoV-2-associated. Using the MIRA data, every spike-specific TCR was mapped to the spike region that the TCR reacted to and assigned to either a CD4 or a CD8 class. Log10-transformed breadth and depth values were compared by one-way ANOVA with Sidak's multiple comparisons tests. TCRdb carries this immuneACCESS record with in-frame sequences only. Its versions omit some clonotypes, under half of them owing to an unresolved V gene in the studies checked, with the rest unexplained. V, J and clone size were drawn from that table, and D and trimming were deduced from the DNA. Counted in this sample were approximately 120,000 clones; about 90% of them appeared once. Over 6.5% of the sample goes to the ten largest clones.

As regards this clone: Its antigen is still unknown. No clone much larger than this one lies a single base away; base qualities are absent.

The time point label, read with the paper, signifies: baseline before first vaccination. Vaccinee samples came from UK trials COV001 and COV002, including a single-blind randomized controlled phase 2/3 trial of AZD1222 (ChAdOx1 nCoV-19) in healthy adults. For TCRbeta chain sequencing, PBMC samples were collected from trial participants at day 0 and at day 28 after the second dose. Study-wide conclusions, independent of this receptor: Most participants were white British and females outnumbered males, and the authors suggested that clonal diversity may have been underestimated. Reportedly, almost half of the unique spike-specific TCRs recognized epitopes lying outside the regions that are mutated in the B.1.351 and B.1.1.7 variants. In the small 56-69-year group, the increase in depth fell short of significance, most likely because of low power. Because no day 14 peak-response samples were available, repertoires were characterized only after the peak T cell response. Only five to seven AZD1222 recipients were SARS-CoV-2 seropositive at baseline, limiting conclusions about previously exposed vaccinees. After two AZD1222 doses, spike-specific TCR breadth and depth were significantly higher than at day 0 and than in MenACWY recipients. The vaccine-associated CD4 TCRs covered the entire spike protein, and the dominant responses fell in regions 160-218 and 743-854.

This TCR came from an adult in good health. This material consisted of peripheral blood, taken on day 0 of AZD1222 vaccination. The chain is made from TRBV2 and TRBJ1-5; no D gene call is confident. The CDR3 amino acid sequence is: CASSVGAEGQPQHF. The base sequence is TGTGCCAGCAGTGTTGGCGCAGAGGGTCAGCCCCAGCATTTT. Extended through the reference TRBV2 and TRBJ1-5 proteins, this CDR3 yields the full variable domain: EPEVTQTPSHQVTQMGQEVILRCVPISNHLYFYWYRQILGQKVEFLVSFYNNEISEKSEIFDDQFSVERPDGSNFTLKIRSTKLEDSAMYFCASSVGAEGQPQHFGDGTRLSIL.